Here is one TCR beta chain with its context. Its antigen is not yet known. Within one base of it there is no much larger clone, and no base qualities were kept. The cohort was made up of roughly 670 healthy bone marrow donors. At the time of sampling, every cohort member was nominally healthy, though immune exposures that went unrecorded were likely present. The donor tested CMV seronegative and was one of the 352 seronegative cohort members. Every donor gave a peripheral blood sample, and the peripheral blood mononuclear cells from that sample were used for TCR beta sequencing. The Qiagen DNeasy Blood Extraction Kit was used to extract genomic DNA from the blood cell samples. This sample was taken from a study of cytomegalovirus exposure and HLA in healthy donors (dated by TCRdb to about 2017). In the study overall: An earlier analysis of roughly 500 of the donors reported approximately 260 Gb of sequence data and 117 million unique TCR beta sequences obtained from approximately 180 million T cells. Of the approximately 400 genotyped donors, 70% to 90% were placed in the genetic ancestry cluster associated with self-reported Caucasian donors. Among about 410 genotyped donors of the cohort, an average of approximately 200,000 unique TCR beta nucleotide sequences was sequenced per donor, of which roughly 18% were non-productive. Every repertoire in the discovery cohort had been generated on one and the same sequencing platform. High-throughput TCR immunosequencing, statistical association of individual TCRs with disease status, and machine learning were combined to predict cytomegalovirus infection status. An early release that covered about 600 HLA-typed donors contained around 300 gigabases of sequencing data and 65 million to 100 million unique TCR sequences. Four or five DR-DQ haplotypes were handled as single units for association and clustering because linkage in the cohort was strong. Donor age, sex, ethnicity and CMV serostatus were compiled alongside the repertoire data. Genome-wide SNP genotypes for about 55% of the roughly 670 donors were used in a later genetic analysis, which treated that subset as a discovery cohort. In addition to the first cohort of around 670 subjects, a separate validation cohort of approximately 120 different subjects was used. To study patterns of TCR occurrence, a later analysis re-analyzed previously published TCR beta repertoires from just over 650 donors and added high-resolution HLA genotyping. The number of typed donors differed by locus: about 620-640 for A, B, C, DRB1 and DQB1; approximately 520 for DQA1; around 580 for DPA1; and some 470 for DPB1. The study was designed to test whether signatures of past pathogen exposure could be identified by cataloging public T cell receptors. Using immunosequencing, the study profiled T cell repertoires from some 670 subjects and related those repertoires to cytomegalovirus serostatus. In the later analysis, no new phenotypic data were used to find candidate immune exposures; instead, reliance was placed on TCR beta sequences and their occurrence across donors. In an earlier analysis of over 550 of the donors, high-throughput TCR beta sequencing was used to judge whether each TCR beta V gene segment behaved as functional or pseudogenic. HLA typing covered class I and class II loci at four-digit resolution. The paper's findings and limits, for the study overall: Because HLA typing was missing for some donors at each locus, association tests included only the typed subset. According to a later analysis, TCR association rates differed among HLA loci, with DRB1 alleles showing the most associated TCRs and HLA-C alleles showing the fewest. The presence/absence analyses assumed that sequencing depth was roughly uniform across donors, and that assumption may not be true. The earlier analysis of approximately 590 of the donors excluded 15 to 20 rarely observed V segments, including chromosome 9 orphons, because counts were too low. In a later analysis, several top co-occurrence clusters were reported to appear linked to parvovirus B19, influenza, CMV and Epstein-Barr virus. In an earlier analysis of a few hundred of the donors, most TCR beta V segments were observed in productive rearrangements about 90% or about 30% of the time, broadly matching IMGT annotations. A cluster of highly shared sequence variants was judged likely to be a technical artifact of the sequencing pipeline. A further reported finding was that TCR beta sequences accurately predicted the HLA-A and HLA-B alleles for most subjects in the first cohort. The 87-base-pair reads could not distinguish some IMGT-functional V segments, including TRBV6-2 and TRBV6-3, so those segments were excluded. An association between a missense DCLRE1C variant and V-gene and J-gene trimming of TCR beta chains was found in a later genetic analysis and replicated in an independent cohort. Assigning TCR associations to individual alleles was difficult when HLA alleles, especially DR and DQ, strongly co-occurred. The cohort was sequenced for TCR beta chains only, and without alpha or paired-chain data the features that could be detected were limited. CMV serostatus was the only immune exposure information available for the cohort. Cytomegalovirus status was reported to be diagnosed by the classifier with high specificity and sensitivity in both the original and validation cohorts. Correlated functional status among segregating V segments might be attributable to linkage disequilibrium, but an unknown experimental factor could not be ruled out. Three of the identified cytomegalovirus-associated TCR beta chains were confirmed in vitro to be specific for cytomegalovirus antigens. The study gave a list of about 150 TCR beta chains associated with cytomegalovirus. Across donors, most TCR sequences were observed very rarely, whereas some public TCRs were present in many individuals. According to the authors, the approach could potentially be generalized to other disease states and immunological phenotypes. According to a later genetic analysis, donors in an Asian-associated ancestry cluster had fewer N-insertions in productive TCRs than the approximately 630-donor mean. Most CMV-associated TCR beta chains appeared to be HLA-restricted in a later analysis, and the HLA associations seemed to be driven largely by CMV exposure. Specific HLA alleles were associated with 15,000 to 20,000 TCR beta sequences at a false discovery rate of 0.05 in a later analysis. In a later analysis, HLA-associated TCR beta chains showed more clonal expansion and lower generation probabilities than non-associated chains that were equally common.

Reading from cysteine to phenylalanine, the CDR3 counts 12 amino acids. This entry keeps only the CDR3 DNA: 36 bases, framed from base 1. As encoded in the germline V gene (reference sequence), CDR1 is SEHNR while CDR2 is FQNEAQ. Preparation of the library involved the immunoSEQ multiplex PCR assay. For the multiplex PCR, a mixture combining 60 forward primers for TCR Vbeta segments and 13 reverse primers for TCR Jbeta segments was used. A multiplex PCR assay on genomic DNA amplified the CDR3 region of rearranged TCR beta genes. On the Illumina HiSeq System, the amplified TCR beta libraries were sequenced as 87-base-pair reads. Regarding the original processing steps: Across the 500 to 850 repertoires, a later analysis counted roughly 84 million unique TCR beta chains, around 11 million of which were shared by at least two donors. Raw reads were error-corrected and collapsed into unique sequences by a nearest-neighbor algorithm in which closely related sequences were merged to remove PCR and sequencing errors. To assign V, D and J gene segments, CDR3 sequences were aligned to IMGT reference sequences. For a sequence to be retained, at least a six-nucleotide match to both a V gene segment and a J gene segment was required. A rearrangement counted as productive if the CDR3 had no stop codons and remained in frame with V and J, and every other rearrangement counted as non-productive. CDR3 was defined according to IMGT convention as the region running from the second conserved V-encoded cysteine to the conserved J-encoded phenylalanine. In an earlier analysis of roughly 580 of the donors, sequences lacking an unambiguous match to a single V gene segment were excluded. An earlier analysis of several hundred of the donors classified V segments as functional when productive rearrangements were above 56.7% and as segregating when the standard deviation between donors was above 5%. A statistical classification framework was developed to diagnose cytomegalovirus status using the catalog of TCR beta chain sequences. In a later analysis, V and J genes were assigned by comparing TCR nucleotide sequences against IMGT/GENE-DB human TR gene sequences. The TCRdist pipeline was used in a later analysis to assign CDR3 sequences and most-parsimonious VDJ recombination scenarios. In a later analysis, each TCR beta chain was defined by its CDR3 amino acid sequence together with its V-gene family, and reads lacking a unique V-gene family were excluded. To address suspected cross-contamination and a sequencing artifact, a later analysis removed around 600 highly shared, low-generation-probability nucleotide sequences. In a later analysis, a clonal expansion index was calculated for each public chain from normalized within-repertoire ranks of inferred template counts. In a later analysis, generation probabilities were computed using a VDJ recombination model fitted to out-of-frame rearrangements, and the results were checked against IGoR. Hypergeometric tests were used in a later analysis to score TCR-TCR, TCR-HLA and TCR-CMV co-occurrence, with a repertoire-size bias correction applied to the TCR pairs. A later analysis estimated false discovery rates by permuting HLA or CMV assignments 20 times. In a later analysis, co-occurring TCRs were grouped with DBSCAN, and TCRdist sequence similarity was added when clustering was performed within HLA-allele-positive subsets. Co-occurrence clustering excluded repertoires with fewer than 30,000 or more than 120,000 public chains, plus five with anomalous nucleotide sharing. TCRdb holds this immuneACCESS table with in-frame rearrangements only. Some clones are missing; in checked studies, unresolved V genes explain under half, and the rest has no known cause. That table is the source of V, J and clone size, and D and trimming were worked out from the DNA. The sample table records around 200,000 clones; about 75% of these occur just once. Roughly 2% of the sample lies in the top ten.

Rearrangement joined TRBV7-9 to TRBJ2-5; 8 bases in between match TRBD1. Matching the DNA end better, TRBJ2-7 makes the J call doubtful. This TCR was sampled from a man aged 18 to 30 in good health and CMV-seronegative. Material for sequencing was PBMCs. The DNA sequence is given as TGTGCCAGCAGCGTTACAGGGGGCGAGCAGTACTTC. Translated, it reads CASSVTGGEQYF.